The 18 T cell receptor beta chains below come from one sample, sequenced in a study of T cell responses to AZD1222 COVID-19 vaccine. Profiling relied on immunoSEQ multiplex PCR, and the TCRdb table lists in-frame clones only, not all of them. The profile covers under 200,000 clones, with 70% to 90% appearing a single time and 26% taken by the ten largest. The source was peripheral blood, collected 28 days after the second AZD1222 dose. These receptors were taken from an adult who received the AZD1222 COVID-19 vaccine.

This chain joins TRBV28 and TRBJ1-2; no firm D call. Germline V gene sequence: CDR1 MDHEN, CDR2 SYDVKM. The CDR3 length is 13 residues. V shed 7 bases and J shed 4 bases, with 13 bases lying between them. The CDR3 sequence: CASITARVYGYTF. As DNA, the CDR3 is TGTGCCAGCATTACCGCCAGAGTCTATGGCTACACCTTC.

V gene TRBV5-4 combines with J gene TRBJ2-5; D gene ambiguous. This CDR3 spans 14 amino acids. V was shortened by 0 bases and J by 5 bases, with 11 bases between the two germline ends. Germline lookup yields CDR1 SGHNT and CDR2 YYREEE (reference sequence). The CDR3 bases are TGTGCCAGCAGCTTGGAACCCGCGGAGGAGACCCAGTACTTC. It codes for CASSLEPAEETQYF.

In its sample, this clone was seen a few times. This rearrangement joins TRBV5-1 to TRBJ1-2; 7 nucleotides line up with TRBD1. The CDR3 spans 14 residues. Germline CDR1 reads SGHRS; CDR2 reads YFSETQ. With 0 bases clipped from V and 2 bases from J, the junction kept 1 base outside the gene matches. DNA of the CDR3: TGCGCCAGCAGCTTGGAACAGGGGAACTATGGCTACACCTTC. As protein: CASSLEQGNYGYTF.

The chain has TRBV12-3 or TRBV12-4 and TRBJ2-5, with D possibly being TRBD1 or TRBD2 (6 bases each). V was pared by 8 bases and J by 5 bases, with 15 bases between. This CDR3 region has 13 residues. CDR3 region: CASGGGGWETQYF. The CDR3, as DNA: TGTGCCAGCGGAGGAGGGGGTTGGGAGACCCAGTACTTC.

The J gene is TRBJ2-7, the V gene TRBV18, with TRBD1 matching over 7 bases. V was clipped by 4 bases and J by 3 bases; unmatched bases: 3. CDR3 length equals 13 residues. Germline V gene data show CDR1 as KGHSH and CDR2 as LQKENI. The DNA of the CDR3 is TGTGCCAGCTCACTCGGGACAGACTACGAGCAGTACTTC. As protein: CASSLGTDYEQYF.

The chain joins TRBV30 to TRBJ2-3; TRBD2 might be the D (6 bases). Germline V gives CDR1 GTSNPN, CDR2 SVGIG (reference sequence). This CDR3 contains 18 residues. V gave up 0 bases and J gave up 5 bases, with 24 bases separating them. CDR3 region: CAWSVLRGRRSRGDTQYF. The CDR3 DNA follows: TGTGCCTGGAGTGTACTAAGAGGGAGGCGCTCCCGGGGAGATACGCAGTATTTT.

The chain is built from TRBV25-1 and TRBJ1-6; a possible D gene is TRBD1 (5 bases). V was clipped by 7 bases and J by 7 bases, with 11 bases between them. CDR3 size: 13 residues. The V gene's germline CDR1 is MGHDK and CDR2 SYGVNS. The DNA of the CDR3 is TGTGCCAGCACTCTGACAGAGAATTCACCCCTCCACTTT. As protein: CASTLTENSPLHF.

This chain joins TRBV28 and TRBJ1-3; weak D call: TRBD1 (6 bases). The germline V gene has CDR1 MDHEN and CDR2 SYDVKM. This CDR3 has 15 amino acids. Trimming took 1 base from V and 2 from J, leaving 9 bases between them. CDR3 amino acids: CASSLLGAAGNTIYF. The DNA for the CDR3 is TGTGCCAGCAGTTTATTGGGGGCGGCTGGAAACACCATATATTTT.

The V call is TRBV9, the J call TRBJ2-1; D unclear. CDR1 is SGDLS, CDR2 YYNGEE, per germline. V was cut by 0 bases and J by 0 bases, with 10 bases left in between. CDR3 length: 16 residues. The CDR3 spells CASSVVARSSYNEQFF. The CDR3 DNA sequence: TGTGCCAGCAGCGTAGTTGCGCGCAGCTCCTACAATGAGCAGTTCTTC.

This chain links TRBV5-1 with TRBJ2-3; 7 bases fit TRBD2. The length of the CDR3 is 16 residues. Losses at the gene ends were 4 bases for V and 0 bases for J; bases not matched to a gene: 8. CDR1 is SGHRS, CDR2 YFSETQ, per germline. The CDR3 spells CASSVSGYYSTDTQYF. In DNA form, the CDR3 reads TGCGCCAGCAGCGTTAGCGGGTACTATAGCACAGATACGCAGTATTTT.

DNA of the CDR3: TGCGCCAGCAGCTTGGGTAGCGGGTCAAACTACGAGCAGTACTTC. Its protein product is CASSLGSGSNYEQYF. This rearrangement joins TRBV5-1 to TRBJ2-7; 7 positions match TRBD2. Looked up from germline, CDR1 is SGHRS and CDR2 is YFSETQ. After removal of 0 bases from V and 3 bases from J, the junction contained 6 bases not matched to a gene. The CDR3 runs 15 residues.

V usage is TRBV2 and J usage is TRBJ2-7, with 7 bases that match TRBD2. In germline, CDR1 is SNHLY, CDR2 FYNNEI. The CDR3 extends over 16 amino acids. The trim removed 4 bases at V and 2 bases at J, leaving 11 bases unmatched. The CDR3 DNA sequence: TGTGCCAGCAGTGCCCGGGCCCAGGCGGGGGCCTACGAGCAGTACTTC. As protein: CASSARAQAGAYEQYF.

The chain recombines TRBV19 with TRBJ2-2; D may be TRBD1 (6 bases). V lost 6 bases to trimming and J lost 4 bases, with 21 bases between them. The CDR3 spans 17 residues. CDR1 and CDR2 (germline): LNHDA, SQIVND (reference sequence). CDR3 nucleotide sequence: TGTGCCAGTAGACCCCCCGGGGACACCACGGCCACCGGGGAGCTGTTTTTT. This encodes CASRPPGDTTATGELFF. Full variable domain (rest looked up from reference TRBV19 and TRBJ2-2): DGGITQSPKYLFRKEGQNVTLSCEQNLNHDAMYWYRQDPGQGLRLIYYSQIVNDFQKGDIAEGYSVSREKKESFPLTVTSAQKNPTAFYLCASRPPGDTTATGELFFGEGSRLTVL.

This clone was found a few times. V and J are TRBV24-1 and TRBJ2-3; D is unresolved. V was shortened by 1 base and J by 2 bases, with 6 bases between the two germline ends. CDR1 and CDR2 (germline): KGHDR, SFDVKD. The CDR3 sequence is 14 residues long. The CDR3 nucleotides read TGTGCCACCAGTGATTTTGACGCCACAGATACGCAGTATTTT. Translated: CATSDFDATDTQYF.

Regarding this clone: One end of the junction fails to match germline, which may point to a read error. V gene TRBV7-7 combines with J gene TRBJ2-7; 9 bases match TRBD1. The CDR3 has 14 amino acids. Germline-derived CDR1 and CDR2 are SSHAT and FNYEAQ (reference sequence). The CDR3 DNA is TGTGCTAGCAGCTTATCGACAGGGGGCTACGAGCAGTACTTC. Translated, it gives CASSLSTGGYEQYF.

The V gene is TRBV29-1, the J gene TRBJ2-5; D not resolved. Trimming removed 3 bases at V and 4 bases at J, with 15 bases between. This CDR3 region has 14 residues. Germline-derived CDR1 and CDR2 are SQVTM and ANQGSEA. The CDR3: CSVESLLPPETQYF. CDR3 bases: TGCAGCGTTGAGTCCCTACTACCCCCAGAGACCCAGTACTTC.

The chain links TRBV19 to TRBJ2-1, with TRBD2 matching over 8 bases. This CDR3 is 17 amino acids long. Germline lookup yields CDR1 LNHDA and CDR2 SQIVND (reference sequence). V trimming: 6 bases; J trimming: 0 bases; junction bases outside the gene matches: 10. In DNA, the CDR3 is TGTGCCAGTAGGCCACGGGAGGGTGACCCCTCCTACAATGAGCAGTTCTTC. It codes for CASRPREGDPSYNEQFF. The full variable domain, completed using reference TRBV19 and TRBJ2-1, is DGGITQSPKYLFRKEGQNVTLSCEQNLNHDAMYWYRQDPGQGLRLIYYSQIVNDFQKGDIAEGYSVSREKKESFPLTVTSAQKNPTAFYLCASRPREGDPSYNEQFFGPGTRLTVL.

This chain uses TRBV23-1 with TRBJ1-2; D possibly corresponds to TRBD1 (5 bases). TRBV23-1 is an open reading frame whose function is uncertain. This CDR3 region has 13 residues. V lost 2 bases, J lost 6 bases, and 10 bases lay in between. This CDR3 is CASSQGGEDGYTF. The CDR3 DNA follows: TGCGCCAGCAGTCAAGGAGGGGAGGATGGCTACACCTTC.